At least ten counts were recorded for the clone carrying this TCR beta chain. This specimen comes from a study of Graves' ophthalmopathy and Graves' hyperthyroidism. Study overall: The stable label applied to hyperthyroidism with no ophthalmopathy within 18 months of follow-up.

Transcripts of RNA were the source for amplifying TCR beta CDR3 regions. HTBI-primed first-round RT-PCR preceded second-round multiplex PCR. TCRdb analysed the multiplex PCR reads with MiXCR anew, one entry per CDR3 protein. The sample has over a million distinct CDR3 sequences, about 36% seen once. Germline loops: CDR1 DFQATT, CDR2 SNEGSKA (reference sequence). V lost 3 bases and J 6 bases, leaving 14 bases between the germline ends. The CDR3 has 13 amino acids. Among the exclusions were patients with other autoimmune diseases, uncontrolled infections, pregnancy or lactation. This sequence originates from an adult man with Graves' hyperthyroidism. Sequencing was performed on peripheral blood or thyroid tissue (not recorded which). The V call is TRBV20-1, the J call TRBJ1-1; D call uncertain. The CDR3 sequence is CSASVSVRSEAFF. The CDR3 DNA reads as TGCAGTGCTAGTGTATCGGTTAGATCTGAAGCTTTCTTT.